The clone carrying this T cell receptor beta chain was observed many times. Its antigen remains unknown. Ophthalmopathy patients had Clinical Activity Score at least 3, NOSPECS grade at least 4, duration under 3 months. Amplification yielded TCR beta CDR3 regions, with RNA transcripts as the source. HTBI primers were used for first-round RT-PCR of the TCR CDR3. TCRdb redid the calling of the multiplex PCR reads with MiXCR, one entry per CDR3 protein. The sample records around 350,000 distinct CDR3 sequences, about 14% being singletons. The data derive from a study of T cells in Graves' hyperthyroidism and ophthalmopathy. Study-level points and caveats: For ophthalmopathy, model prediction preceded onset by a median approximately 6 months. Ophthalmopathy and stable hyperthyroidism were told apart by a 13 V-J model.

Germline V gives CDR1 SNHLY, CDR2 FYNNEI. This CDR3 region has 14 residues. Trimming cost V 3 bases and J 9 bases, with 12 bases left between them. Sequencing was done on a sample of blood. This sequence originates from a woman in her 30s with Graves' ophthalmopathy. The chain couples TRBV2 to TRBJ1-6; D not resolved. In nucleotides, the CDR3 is TGTGCCAGCAGTGACAGGACGCGGGGTTCACCCCTCCACTTT. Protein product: CASSDRTRGSPLHF. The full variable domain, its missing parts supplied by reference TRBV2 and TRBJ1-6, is EPEVTQTPSHQVTQMGQEVILRCVPISNHLYFYWYRQILGQKVEFLVSFYNNEISEKSEIFDDQFSVERPDGSNFTLKIRSTKLEDSAMYFCASSDRTRGSPLHFGNGTRLTVT.